The 12 T cell receptor beta chains below come from one sample, sequenced in a study of blood T cell repertoires in COVID-19. The table came from immunoSEQ multiplex PCR; TCRdb's copy has only in-frame clones and leaves some out. The table lists under 70,000 clones, about nine tenths of them singletons. Sequences were obtained from peripheral blood. The receptors shown here come from a woman aged 60-75 years with active or convalescent COVID-19.

The chain employs TRBV6-5 and TRBJ2-5; TRBD1 agrees at 9 bases. The V and J ends lost 5 bases and 9 bases, in that order; junction bases with no gene match: 7. This CDR3 region has 13 residues. Per germline, CDR1 MNHEY and CDR2 SVGAGI. The CDR3 sequence is CASSIERTGAQYF. The CDR3 nucleotides are TGTGCCAGCAGTATCGAGCGGACAGGGGCCCAGTACTTC.

The chain joins TRBV30 to TRBJ1-4; 7 nucleotides match TRBD1. This CDR3 comprises 13 residues. CDR1 and CDR2 (germline): GTSNPN, SVGIG (reference sequence). The V and J ends lost 2 bases and 8 bases, in that order; junction bases with no gene match: 5. CDR3 sequence (DNA): TGTGCCTGGAGTAGCGGACAGGAAGAAAAACTGTTTTTT. Amino acid sequence: CAWSSGQEEKLFF.

The chain combines TRBV19 with TRBJ1-2, with D unclear. V was cut by 8 bases and J by 0 bases, with 10 bases left in between. CDR1 and CDR2 (germline): LNHDA, SQIVND (reference sequence). CDR3 length: 13 residues. The CDR3 nucleotides are TGTGCCAGTTTGAGTAAGACTAACTATGGCTACACCTTC. Its translation: CASLSKTNYGYTF. Full variable domain (missing parts from reference TRBV19 and TRBJ1-2): DGGITQSPKYLFRKEGQNVTLSCEQNLNHDAMYWYRQDPGQGLRLIYYSQIVNDFQKGDIAEGYSVSREKKESFPLTVTSAQKNPTAFYLCASLSKTNYGYTFGSGTRLTVV.

The rearrangement joins TRBV7-7 to TRBJ2-2; 7 positions agree with TRBD1. J was trimmed by 6 bases and V by 4 bases; bases with no gene match: 5. CDR3 length: 14 amino acids. Looked up from germline, CDR1 is SSHAT and CDR2 is FNYEAQ (reference sequence). CDR3 DNA: TGTGCCAGCAGCTCCCAGACAGGGCCCGGGGAGCTGTTTTTT. The encoded protein is CASSSQTGPGELFF.

The chain employs TRBV11-2 and TRBJ2-7, with D uncertain. V lost 5 bases to trimming and J lost 0 bases, with 14 bases between them. The CDR3 has 15 residues. Germline V lookup: CDR1 SGHAT, CDR2 FQNNGV. The CDR3 loop is CASSPKVQSSYEQYF. As DNA, the CDR3 is TGTGCCAGCAGCCCTAAGGTACAGAGCTCCTACGAGCAGTACTTC.

This chain links TRBV5-1 with TRBJ1-1; D possibly corresponds to TRBD1 (6 bases). The CDR3 covers 15 residues. Trimming removed 0 bases at V and 5 bases at J, with 14 bases between. Germline V gives CDR1 SGHRS, CDR2 YFSETQ. In DNA, the CDR3 is TGCGCCAGCAGCTTGGCCGGGCTGGACAGAACTGAAGCTTTCTTT. Protein sequence: CASSLAGLDRTEAFF.

The J gene is TRBJ1-1, the V gene TRBV29-1, with D maybe TRBD1 (5 bases). The germline gives CDR1 SQVTM, CDR2 ANQGSEA. CDR3 length: 12 residues. Trimming shortened V by 1 base and J by 7 bases, and 10 bases separated the two germline ends. The CDR3 DNA is TGCAGCGTTGAAGGGGGGGGTGATGAAGCTTTCTTT. The encoded protein is CSVEGGGDEAFF.

This clone has just one count. The chain uses TRBV6-5 and TRBJ1-5; D is possibly TRBD1 (6 bases). Germline values: CDR1 MNHEY, CDR2 SVGAGI. The V end was cut by 2 bases, the J end by 1 base, with 9 bases between. The CDR3 contains 15 residues. The chain's CDR3 is CASSYRGGSNQPQHF. DNA of the CDR3: TGTGCCAGCAGTTACAGGGGGGGGAGCAATCAGCCCCAGCATTTT.

The chain uses TRBV2 and TRBJ2-2; D ambiguous. The germline gives CDR1 SNHLY, CDR2 FYNNEI. This CDR3 is built from 11 residues. Trimming removed 4 bases from V and 6 bases from J, with 3 bases in between. The CDR3 DNA sequence: TGTGCCAGCAGTGTCTCCGGGGAGCTGTTTTTT. Its translation is CASSVSGELFF.

The chain couples TRBV18 to TRBJ2-7; TRBD1 matches 9 bases. This CDR3 comprises 14 residues. V shed 4 bases, J shed 4 bases, and the junction held 5 bases outside the gene matches. Germline CDR1 is KGHSH and CDR2 is LQKENI. The chain's CDR3 is CASSQLTGGYEQYF. CDR3 nucleotide sequence: TGTGCCAGCTCACAATTGACAGGGGGATACGAGCAGTACTTC.

The CDR3 spells CASSHPGLSGNTIYF. DNA for the CDR3: TGTGCCAGCAGCCACCCGGGACTGAGTGGAAACACCATATATTTT. The chain links TRBV9 to TRBJ1-3, with D possibly TRBD1 on 5 matching bases. CDR3 length: 15 amino acids. V was cut by 4 bases and J by 3 bases, with 14 bases left in between. Germline V gene lookup returns CDR1 SGDLS and CDR2 YYNGEE.

V usage is TRBV23-1 and J usage is TRBJ2-7; no definite D call. TRBV23-1 is an open reading frame, and its role is uncertain. Between the trimmed V and J ends, which lost 7 bases and 3 bases, there was a span of 25 bases. This CDR3 is built from 17 residues. Written as DNA, the CDR3 is TGCGCCAGCACCCAGGAAGTGACCGCCTCTCCTTTCTACGAGCAGTACTTC. It specifies CASTQEVTASPFYEQYF.